These 20 T cell receptor beta chains were all obtained from the same sample, sequenced in a study of T cell responses to AZD1222 COVID-19 vaccine. Assay used: immunoSEQ multiplex PCR; TCRdb lists only in-frame clones, some missing. The table records 95,000 to 150,000 clones, approximately 89% of them present only once. The starting material was peripheral blood, obtained on day 0 of AZD1222 vaccination. The receptors originated from an adult in good health.

The V gene is TRBV11-3, the J gene TRBJ1-6; D gene uncertain. Trimming removed 4 bases from V and 4 bases from J, with 11 bases in between. Germline V lookup: CDR1 SGHNT, CDR2 YENEEA. This CDR3 is 15 amino acids long. The CDR3 DNA reads TGTGCCAGCAGCTACCAGTCGATTTATAATTCACCCCTCCACTTT. Translating it yields CASSYQSIYNSPLHF.

The rearrangement uses TRBV6-5 and TRBJ2-2; D remains ambiguous. CDR3 length: 13 amino acids. The V end lost 10 bases, the J end lost 0 bases, and 9 bases lay between the germline ends. Per germline, CDR1 MNHEY and CDR2 SVGAGI. CDR3 DNA: TGTGCCACTCGGGTCTCGAACACCGGGGAGCTGTTTTTT. Protein sequence: CATRVSNTGELFF.

The sample holds one count of this clone. This chain joins TRBV3-1 (or the pseudogene TRBV3-2) and TRBJ1-3; D gene unclear. Germline-derived CDR1 and CDR2 are LGHDT and YNNKEL (reference sequence). The CDR3 is made up of 20 amino acids. Trimming took off 3 bases at V and 0 bases at J, with 24 bases between the two ends. The CDR3 spells CASSHLSRPLPNLSGNTIYF. For the CDR3, the DNA is TGTGCCAGCAGCCATCTTTCACGTCCCCTTCCCAATCTCTCTGGAAACACCATATATTTT.

The V call is TRBV4-1, the J call TRBJ1-2; unclear D gene. The CDR3 extends over 14 amino acids. CDR1 is MGHRA and CDR2 is YSYEKL in the germline V gene. Between the trimmed V and J ends, which lost 0 bases and 6 bases, there was a span of 11 bases. CDR3 region: CASSQDPGINGYTF. DNA for the CDR3: TGCGCCAGCAGCCAAGATCCGGGAATTAATGGCTACACCTTC.

The chain recombines TRBV27 with TRBJ1-4, with 8 nucleotides matching TRBD1. The CDR3 length is 14 residues. V shed 2 bases, J shed 8 bases, and the junction held 4 bases outside the gene matches. The germline CDR1 and CDR2 sequences are MNHEY and SMNVEV (reference sequence). CDR3 protein: CASSLHGQGEKLFF. The CDR3 bases are TGTGCCAGCAGTTTACACGGACAGGGCGAAAAACTGTTTTTT.

As DNA, the CDR3 is TGTGCCAGCAGCCAAGTTTGGGGGGGTGGCAATCAGCCCCAGCATTTT. Protein product: CASSQVWGGGNQPQHF. V usage is TRBV3-1 (or the pseudogene TRBV3-2) and J usage is TRBJ1-5, with D maybe TRBD1 (5 bases). Germline CDR1 and CDR2: LGHDT and YNNKEL (reference sequence). The V and J ends lost 1 base and 2 bases respectively, with 12 bases between them. The CDR3 is 16 amino acids.

This clone has a single count. The V gene is TRBV19, the J gene TRBJ1-2; no reliable D call. CDR1 and CDR2 (germline): LNHDA, SQIVND (reference sequence). Trimming stripped 0 bases from V and 3 bases from J, with 8 bases between. The CDR3 length is 14 residues. The CDR3 nucleotides are TGTGCCAGTAGTATAGAGGACGGAGACTATGGCTACACCTTC. Amino acids: CASSIEDGDYGYTF.

The chain joins TRBV28 to TRBJ1-5, with D hard to call. Germline V gene data show CDR1 as MDHEN and CDR2 as SYDVKM. V was pared by 5 bases and J by 0 bases, with 8 bases between. The CDR3 is 14 amino acids. The CDR3 DNA follows: TGTGCCAGCAGTGTAGGTTATAGCAATCAGCCCCAGCATTTT. Translated, it gives CASSVGYSNQPQHF. The complete variable domain, with remaining parts taken from reference TRBV28 and TRBJ1-5, reads DVKVTQSSRYLVKRTGEKVFLECVQDMDHENMFWYRQDPGLGLRLIYFSYDVKMKEKGDIPEGYSVSREKKERFSLILESASTNQTSMYLCASSVGYSNQPQHFGDGTRLSIL.

This clone was observed a single time. The chain links TRBV9 to TRBJ1-3; D is uncertain. The CDR3 has 16 residues. Germline assignment: CDR1 SGDLS and CDR2 YYNGEE. V lost 0 bases and J 4 bases, leaving 14 bases between the germline ends. The CDR3, as DNA: TGTGCCAGCAGCGTAGAAGGACTGACGGGAGGAAACACCATATATTTT. Its protein is CASSVEGLTGGNTIYF.

The chain combines TRBV7-6 with TRBJ2-5, with 10 bases fitting TRBD2. V was clipped by 5 bases and J by 4 bases; unmatched bases: 10. Germline CDR1 SGHVS, CDR2 FNYEAQ. CDR3 size: 16 residues. CDR3 nucleotides: TGTGCCAGCAGCCGCCAAACTAGCGGGACGAGAGAGACCCAGTACTTC. Residues: CASSRQTSGTRETQYF. The full variable domain, rest sourced from reference TRBV7-6 and TRBJ2-5, is GAGVSQSPRYKVTKRGQDVALRCDPISGHVSLYWYRQALGQGPEFLTYFNYEAQQDKSGLPNDRFSAERPEGSISTLTIQRTEQRDSAMYRCASSRQTSGTRETQYFGPGTRLLVL.

CDR3 DNA: TGTGCCAGCAGTTTACGACAGGGCTACACCTTC. Translation: CASSLRQGYTF. The chain combines TRBV28 with TRBJ1-2; D is possibly TRBD1 (5 bases). This CDR3 region has 11 residues. The V gene's germline CDR1 is MDHEN and CDR2 SYDVKM. V lost 2 bases and J 8 bases, leaving 6 bases between the germline ends.

This rearrangement joins TRBV11-2 to TRBJ1-2; a weak D match, TRBD1 (6 bases). The CDR3 extends over 16 amino acids. CDR1 and CDR2 (germline): SGHAT, FQNNGV. V was shortened by 5 bases and J by 2 bases, with 18 bases between the two germline ends. Written as DNA, the CDR3 is TGTGCCAGCAGCACGTACCTCAGGGGAAGAAACTATGGCTACACCTTC. Protein sequence: CASSTYLRGRNYGYTF.

The J gene is TRBJ2-3, the V gene TRBV7-9, with TRBD2 identical over 10 bases. V lost 2 bases, J lost 3 bases, and 2 bases stayed unmatched. The CDR3 extends over 15 amino acids. Germline V gives CDR1 SEHNR, CDR2 FQNEAQ (reference sequence). For the CDR3, the DNA is TGTGCCAGCAGCTTATCAGCGGGGGGGACAGATACGCAGTATTTT. Translating it yields CASSLSAGGTDTQYF.

This chain uses TRBV7-2 with TRBJ1-1; D is perhaps TRBD1 (6 bases). Germline V lookup: CDR1 SGHTA, CDR2 FQGNSA. The CDR3 runs to 17 residues. V shed 4 bases and J shed 0 bases, with 18 bases lying between them. The CDR3: CASSSQTGRGLNTEAFF. CDR3 nucleotide sequence: TGTGCCAGCAGCTCACAGACAGGACGGGGCTTGAACACTGAAGCTTTCTTT.

This clone was observed a single time. The rearrangement links TRBV7-9 to TRBJ2-1; 11 bases align to TRBD2. The CDR3 contains 17 residues. The V and J ends lost 5 bases and 11 bases, in that order; junction bases with no gene match: 17. Germline V gene lookup returns CDR1 SEHNR and CDR2 FQNEAQ (reference sequence). CDR3 loop: CASSTDLVAGGPGKQFF. In DNA, the CDR3 is TGTGCCAGCAGCACGGACCTCGTAGCGGGAGGGCCCGGAAAGCAGTTCTTC.

This chain uses TRBV7-8 with TRBJ1-5, with D possibly being TRBD1 (5 bases). V lost 5 bases, J lost 5 bases, and 19 bases lay in between. The CDR3 extends over 16 amino acids. Germline V lookup: CDR1 SGHVS, CDR2 FQNEAQ. CDR3 bases: TGTGCCAGCAGCCACCCGGGGAGGGGTGCGGATCAGCCCCAGCATTTT. Protein: CASSHPGRGADQPQHF.

V gene TRBV20-1 combines with J gene TRBJ1-2, with D perhaps matching TRBD1 (6 bases). There are 11 residues in the CDR3. The germline V gene has CDR1 DFQATT and CDR2 SNEGSKA (reference sequence). V lost 5 bases and J lost 8, with 12 bases in between. CDR3 protein: CSARQVRGYTF. In DNA form, the CDR3 reads TGCAGTGCTCGACAGGTTCGAGGCTACACCTTC.

This clone was recorded once. The genes are TRBV6-2 or TRBV6-3 and TRBJ1-5; D is unresolved. The V and J ends lost 0 bases and 4 bases respectively, with 7 bases between them. Germline V lookup: CDR1 MNHEY, CDR2 SVGEGT. The CDR3 consists of 14 residues. The CDR3: CASSYSRRNQPQHF. DNA of the CDR3: TGTGCCAGCAGTTACTCGAGGCGGAATCAGCCCCAGCATTTT.

This chain links TRBV7-9 with TRBJ2-5; perhaps TRBD1 as D (5 bases). The germline V gene encodes CDR1 SEHNR and CDR2 FQNEAQ (reference sequence). Trimming took off 3 bases at V and 2 bases at J, with 13 bases between the two ends. This CDR3 contains 15 residues. The CDR3 DNA is TGTGCCAGCAGCTTCCCAGAGACAGTTCAAGAGACCCAGTACTTC. Protein: CASSFPETVQETQYF. Full variable domain (remainder filled in from reference TRBV7-9 and TRBJ2-5): DTGVSQNPRHKITKRGQNVTFRCDPISEHNRLYWYRQTLGQGPEFLTYFQNEAQLEKSRLLSDRFSAERPKGSFSTLEIQRTEQGDSAMYLCASSFPETVQETQYFGPGTRLLVL.

This chain connects TRBV2 to TRBJ1-4, with D possibly matching TRBD1 (6 bases). Looked up from germline, CDR1 is SNHLY and CDR2 is FYNNEI. This CDR3 is 15 amino acids long. Trimming removed 4 bases at V and 3 bases at J, with 12 bases between. The CDR3, as DNA: TGTGCCAGCAGTGCCGAGGGGGTGGCTAATGAAAAACTGTTTTTT. Its protein is CASSAEGVANEKLFF.